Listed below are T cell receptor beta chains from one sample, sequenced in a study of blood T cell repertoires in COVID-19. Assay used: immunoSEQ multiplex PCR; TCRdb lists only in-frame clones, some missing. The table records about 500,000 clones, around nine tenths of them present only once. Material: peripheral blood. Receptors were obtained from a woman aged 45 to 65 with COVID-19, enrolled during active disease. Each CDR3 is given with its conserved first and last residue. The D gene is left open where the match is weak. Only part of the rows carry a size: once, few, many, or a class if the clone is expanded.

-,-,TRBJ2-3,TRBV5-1,CASSLGAVTDTQYF,TGCGCCAGCAGCTTGGGTGCAGTTACAGATACGCAGTATTTT
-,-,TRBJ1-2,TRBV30,CAWHSMSGDAAGYTF,TGTGCCTGGCACTCCATGTCGGGGGACGCCGCTGGCTACACCTTC
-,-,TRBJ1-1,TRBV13,CASSLRVRGDNTEAFF,TGTGCCAGCAGCCTACGGGTCAGGGGCGATAACACTGAAGCTTTCTTT
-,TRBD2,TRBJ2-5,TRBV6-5,CASSRTSGGQETQYF,TGTGCCAGCAGTCGGACTAGCGGGGGCCAAGAGACCCAGTACTTC
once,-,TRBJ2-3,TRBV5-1,CASSWTGGFTDTQYF,TGCGCCAGCAGCTGGACGGGGGGCTTCACAGATACGCAGTATTTT
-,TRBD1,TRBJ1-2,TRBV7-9,CASSLGQGAPGYTF,TGTGCCAGCAGCTTGGGACAGGGGGCGCCTGGCTACACCTTC
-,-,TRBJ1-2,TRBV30,CAWRTGDSLGYTF,TGTGCCTGGAGAACAGGTGATTCGTTGGGCTACACCTTC
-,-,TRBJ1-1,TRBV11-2,CASSLLGGEVTEAFF,TGTGCCAGCAGCTTACTTGGAGGGGAGGTCACTGAAGCTTTCTTT
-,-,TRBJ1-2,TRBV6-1,CASSEYTGNYGYTF,TGTGCCAGCAGTGAATATACAGGGAACTATGGCTACACCTTC
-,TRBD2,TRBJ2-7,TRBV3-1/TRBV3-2,CASSQNAGGAGEQYF,TGTGCCAGCAGCCAAAACGCCGGGGGGGCCGGGGAGCAGTACTTC
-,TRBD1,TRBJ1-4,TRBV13,CASSSDRGLGTNEKLFF,TGTGCCAGCAGCTCCGACAGGGGTTTAGGAACTAATGAAAAACTGTTTTTT
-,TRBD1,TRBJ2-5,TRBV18,CASSLGQEETQYF,TGTGCCAGCTCACTCGGACAGGAAGAGACCCAGTACTTC
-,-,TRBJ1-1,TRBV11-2,CASSLIRVENTEAFF,TGTGCCAGCAGCTTAATTCGGGTAGAGAACACTGAAGCTTTCTTT
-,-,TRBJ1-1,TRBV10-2,CASREISGDGGTEAFF,TGCGCCAGCAGAGAGATCTCGGGGGATGGCGGCACTGAAGCTTTCTTT
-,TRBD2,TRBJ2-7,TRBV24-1,CATSDAGRGDYEQYF,TGTGCCACCAGTGATGCGGGGCGGGGGGACTACGAGCAGTACTTC
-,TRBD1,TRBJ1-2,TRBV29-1,CSVEVPPGQGYGYTF,TGCAGCGTTGAAGTTCCCCCGGGACAGGGCTATGGCTACACCTTC
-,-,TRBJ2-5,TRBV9,CASSPGQKETQYF,TGTGCCAGCAGCCCCGGACAGAAAGAGACCCAGTACTTC
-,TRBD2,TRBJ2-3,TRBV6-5,CASTMTSGGSDTQYF,TGTGCCAGCACCATGACTAGCGGGGGTTCAGATACGCAGTATTTT
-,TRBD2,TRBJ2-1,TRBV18,CASSPTGLGGNEQFF,TGTGCCAGCTCACCTACGGGACTAGGAGGTAATGAGCAGTTCTTC
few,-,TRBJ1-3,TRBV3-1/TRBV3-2,CASSRAISSGNTIYF,TGTGCCAGCAGCCGCGCAATAAGCTCTGGAAACACCATATATTTT
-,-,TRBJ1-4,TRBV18,CASSPGIGEKLFF,TGTGCCAGCTCGCCCGGGATAGGGGAAAAACTGTTTTTT
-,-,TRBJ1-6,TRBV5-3,CARSLYTRARILAPLHF,TGTGCCAGAAGCTTGTATACCAGGGCTAGGATCCTGGCTCCCCTCCACTTT
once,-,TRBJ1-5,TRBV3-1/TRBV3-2,CASTQGRNQPQHF,TGTGCCAGCACCCAAGGGAGGAATCAGCCCCAGCATTTT
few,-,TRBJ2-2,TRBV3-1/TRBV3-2,CASSQDFRVHSGVTVTGELFF,TGTGCCAGCAGCCAAGATTTTCGTGTTCATTCCGGAGTGACAGTCACCGGGGAGCTGTTTTTT
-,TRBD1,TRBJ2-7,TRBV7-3,CASSPLRTGLNEQYF,TGTGCCAGCAGCCCCCTTCGGACAGGATTGAACGAGCAGTACTTC
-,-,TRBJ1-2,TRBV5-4,CASRSGLGDLYGYTF,TGTGCCAGCAGATCGGGACTGGGGGACCTCTATGGCTACACCTTC
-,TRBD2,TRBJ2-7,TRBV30,CAWSELAGVEQYF,TGTGCCTGGAGTGAGCTAGCGGGGGTCGAGCAGTACTTC
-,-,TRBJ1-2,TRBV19,CASSIVGGVHGYTF,TGTGCCAGTAGTATAGTGGGAGGGGTGCATGGCTACACCTTC
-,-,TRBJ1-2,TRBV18,CASSPIESGGYGYTF,TGTGCCAGCTCACCCATTGAATCGGGGGGCTATGGCTACACCTTC
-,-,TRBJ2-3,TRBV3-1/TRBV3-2,CASSFGQSTDTQYF,TGTGCCAGCAGCTTCGGACAGTCCACAGATACGCAGTATTTT
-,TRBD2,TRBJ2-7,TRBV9,CASNQGLAAYEQYF,TGTGCCAGCAACCAGGGACTAGCGGCCTACGAGCAGTACTTC
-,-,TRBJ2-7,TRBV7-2,CASSLRGNGYEQYF,TGTGCCAGCAGCTTGCGGGGAAACGGCTACGAGCAGTACTTC
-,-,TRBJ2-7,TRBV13,CASSPPSSYEQYF,TGTGCCAGCAGCCCCCCTAGCTCCTACGAGCAGTACTTC
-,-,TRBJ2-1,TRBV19,CASSPGIDEQFF,TGTGCCAGTAGCCCAGGTATTGACGAGCAGTTCTTC
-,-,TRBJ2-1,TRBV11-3,CASSPRGGINEQFF,TGTGCCAGCAGCCCCCGAGGGGGAATAAATGAGCAGTTCTTC
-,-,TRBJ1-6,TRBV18,CASSLQGESYNSPLHF,TGTGCCAGCTCACTGCAAGGAGAATCCTATAATTCACCCCTCCACTTT
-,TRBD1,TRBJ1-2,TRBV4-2,CASSQRAGQGLGYTF,TGTGCCAGCAGCCAGAGGGCGGGACAGGGTTTAGGCTACACCTTC
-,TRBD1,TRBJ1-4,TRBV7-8,CASSLVQGAGEKLFF,TGTGCCAGCAGCTTAGTCCAGGGGGCAGGGGAAAAACTGTTTTTT
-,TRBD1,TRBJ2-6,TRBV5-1,CASSLTGTGISGANVLTF,TGCGCCAGCAGCTTGACGGGGACAGGGATCTCTGGGGCCAACGTCCTGACTTTC
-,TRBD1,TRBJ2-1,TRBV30,CAWSVRDRGFYEQFF,TGTGCCTGGAGTGTAAGGGACAGGGGTTTTTATGAGCAGTTCTTC
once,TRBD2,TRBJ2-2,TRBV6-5,CASRGSGGASGELFF,TGTGCCAGCAGAGGTAGCGGGGGGGCGTCAGGGGAGCTGTTTTTT
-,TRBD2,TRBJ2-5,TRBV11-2,CASSTRGTSGGAMYF,TGTGCCAGCAGCACCCGAGGGACTAGCGGGGGGGCAATGTACTTC
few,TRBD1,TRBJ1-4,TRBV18,CASSPTGGQKEKLFF,TGTGCCAGCTCACCGACAGGGGGGCAAAAAGAAAAACTGTTTTTT
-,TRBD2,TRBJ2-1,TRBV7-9,CASSLVAGGRSPYNEQFF,TGTGCCAGCAGCTTAGTGGCGGGGGGGAGATCCCCTTACAATGAGCAGTTCTTC
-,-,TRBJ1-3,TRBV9,CASSQGEENTIYF,TGTGCCAGCAGCCAAGGGGAGGAAAACACCATATATTTT
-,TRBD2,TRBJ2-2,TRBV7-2,CASSPTAGGNTGELFF,TGTGCCAGCAGCCCAACGGCGGGGGGGAACACCGGGGAGCTGTTTTTT
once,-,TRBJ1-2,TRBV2,CASSESLGGGYYGYTF,TGTGCCAGCAGTGAATCTCTCGGGGGTGGCTACTATGGCTACACCTTC